This T cell receptor beta chain was captured in a study of T cell responses to AZD1222 COVID-19 vaccine. Some clones are missing from TCRdb's copy, which holds only in-frame ones; the method was immunoSEQ multiplex PCR. Seen here are about 120,000 clones, roughly 90% observed once, and the top ten hold approximately 1%. Germline V gene data show CDR1 as KGHSH and CDR2 as LQKENI. V dropped 3 bases and J dropped 5; count of bases not matched to a gene: 5. The CDR3 has 16 amino acids. Sequencing was performed on peripheral blood, taken on day 0 of AZD1222 vaccination. The source of this sequence is an adult in good health. This chain joins TRBV18 and TRBJ2-1, with 12 bases aligning to TRBD2. Here the CDR3 reads CASSPWTSGTNNEQFF. DNA for the CDR3: TGTGCCAGCTCACCTTGGACTAGCGGGACGAACAATGAGCAGTTCTTC.